This T cell receptor beta chain was captured by sequencing in a study of shared clonotypes between healthy human individuals (dated by TCRdb to about 2020). Notes on the research overall: Three men and a couple of women, aged 18 to 49 years, made up the cohort. Per donor, three plates each were used for CD4 naive and CD4 memory, two for CD8 naive, and one for CD8 memory. To estimate repertoire size and how much clonotype sharing occurs between individuals, the study deeply sequenced the blood TCR repertoires of about five healthy adults. Libraries were prepared and TCR repertoires were sequenced by different laboratories using diverse techniques, in order to increase sequencing depth and limit assay-specific biases. Leukapheresis yielded between about 0.9 and 9 billion PBMCs per donor. Findings and caveats that apply to the study as a whole: Sampling was limited to blood, and TCR repertoires in tissue likely differ from TCR repertoires in blood. Because the study included a small number of donors, the genetic and exposure-history diversity represented was limited. Incomplete sequencing was indicated by rarefaction of sorted-subset datasets, despite the large sequencing depth. Sharing across a few donors was observed for approximately 5% of naive CD4, 3% to 3.5% of naive CD8, over 2% of memory CD4, and about 0.39% of memory CD8 clonotypes. Pairwise subsampling led to the expectation that sequencing depth would affect the degree of clonotype sharing among donors. Naive subsets generally had larger estimated clonotype richness than memory subsets did. Compared with non-shared clonotypes, clonotypes shared by all four sorted-subset donors had higher generation probabilities.

Donors were healthy HIV-negative adults with no recently reported acute infections or vaccinations. Every donor was a Caucasian adult residing in Nashville, Tennessee, USA. CD4+ T cells were enriched by magnetic negative selection; naive cells were then positively selected on CD45RA, and the negative fraction formed the memory subset. Blood was collected by leukapheresis, and PBMCs were isolated by Ficoll-Histopaque density gradient centrifugation and then cryopreserved in liquid nitrogen vapor phase. Analytical flow cytometry was used to check the purity and quantity of every magnetically sorted T cell population. Genomic DNA was isolated from every sorted fraction and measured by UV absorbance on a Nanodrop 2000c. This clone was recorded only once. Its cognate antigen has yet to be identified. Base qualities are not provided; no much larger clone lies one nucleotide away. Using the deep immunoSEQ assay, TCR CDR3 regions were amplified from genomic DNA by multiplex PCR. For each cell subset, the extracted genomic DNA was distributed evenly across all wells of several immunoSEQ 96-well plates, and each plate served as one replicate. For sorted subsets, each replicate PCR was loaded with about 200 ng genomic DNA, equivalent to approximately 33,000 T cell genomes. Purified libraries were quantified with a Qubit 3.0 fluorometer, sized on a Bioanalyzer 2100, and re-quantified with the KAPA Library Quantification kit. Every immunoSEQ 96-well plate was sequenced on a separate single-read 150-cycle Illumina NextSeq 550 flow cell. In the source study's methods: Because only junctional sequences without quality scores were contained in the immunoSEQ output, filtering matching that applied to full-length reads could not be performed. Sequences were annotated with PyIR, a Python wrapper for IgBLAST v1.9, using IMGT germline references to assign V/J genes and CDR3. Reads were filtered out if the reads had weak V/J assignments (E-value above 1e-6), no CDR3, stop codons, out-of-frame junctions, or ambiguous translated residues. A V3J clonotype was defined by an identical inferred V gene, J gene, and CDR3 amino acid sequence. The percentage overlap between two repertoires was calculated by dividing the number of shared unique clonotypes by the size of the smaller repertoire. Richness of each repertoire was evaluated using RTK rarefaction, the Chao1 estimator, and Recon v2.1 estimates of unobserved clonotypes. Generation probabilities for all TCRbeta clonotypes obtained by the gDNA method from a few donors were computed using OLGA. This immuneACCESS table, as held by TCRdb, lists in-frame sequences with V and J called but not all clones. Of the missing ones, under half trace to an unresolved V gene in checked studies; the others have no known cause. From that table come the V and J calls and clone size; the DNA was used to work out D and trimming. The sample table records approximately 2.4 million clones; 95% of these occur just once. The top ten hold around 0.13% of the sample.

There are 12 amino acids in the CDR3, from cysteine to phenylalanine inclusive. The read is trimmed to its CDR3 DNA, 36 bases read in frame from base 1. For CDR1 and CDR2, the germline V gene lists SGDLS and YYNGEE. Trimming at the junction amounts to 4 bases on V and 2 bases on J, and the germline ends lie 5 bases apart. The rearrangement combines TRBV9 with TRBJ2-3, with the D gene not clear enough to name. The TCR originated in a man aged 18 to 29 in good health. The sequencing input was naive CD4+ T cells sorted from blood. This sample's cell subset or site label indicates: CD45RA+ positively selected. The CDR3 corresponds to CASSHNTDTQYF. At the DNA level, the sequence is TGTGCCAGCAGCCATAACACAGATACGCAGTATTTT. Reference TRBV9 and TRBJ2-3 genes cover what lies past the CDR3, so the full variable domain is DSGVTQTPKHLITATGQRVTLRCSPRSGDLSVYWYQQSLDQGLQFLIQYYNGEERAKGNILERFSAQQFPDLHSELNLSSLELGDSALYFCASSHNTDTQYFGPGTRLTVL.